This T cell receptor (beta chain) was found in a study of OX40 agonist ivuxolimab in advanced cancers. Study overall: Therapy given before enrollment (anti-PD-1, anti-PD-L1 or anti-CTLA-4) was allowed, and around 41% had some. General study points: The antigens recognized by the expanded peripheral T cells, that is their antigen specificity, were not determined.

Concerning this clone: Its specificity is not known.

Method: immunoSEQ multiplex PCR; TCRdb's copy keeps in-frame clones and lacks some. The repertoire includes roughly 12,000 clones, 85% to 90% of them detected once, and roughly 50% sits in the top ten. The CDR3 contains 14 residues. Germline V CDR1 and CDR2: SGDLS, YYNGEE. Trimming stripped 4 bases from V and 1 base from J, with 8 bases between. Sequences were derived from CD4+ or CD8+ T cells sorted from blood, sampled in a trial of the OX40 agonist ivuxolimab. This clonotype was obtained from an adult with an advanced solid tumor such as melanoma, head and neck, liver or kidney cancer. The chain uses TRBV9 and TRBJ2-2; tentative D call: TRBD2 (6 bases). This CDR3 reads CASSPAGNTGELFF. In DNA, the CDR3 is TGTGCCAGCAGCCCAGCGGGGAACACCGGGGAGCTGTTTTTT.